A single sample gave rise to the 10 T cell receptor beta chains below, sequenced in a study of response to subunit inactivated influenza vaccine. TCRdb re-derived calls from the RT-PCR reads in MiXCR, one entry per CDR3 protein. The sample has about 520,000 distinct CDR3 sequences, about 25% seen once. The sequences come from CD4+ T cells sorted from PBMCs, collected about 5 days after vaccination. These receptors came from a man aged 45-60 years who received an inactivated influenza vaccine.

The rearrangement uses TRBV4-2 and TRBJ2-2; D is ambiguous. Looked up from germline, CDR1 is LGHNA and CDR2 is YNFKEQ. The V and J ends lost 0 bases and 3 bases respectively, with 14 bases between them. The CDR3 is made up of 17 amino acids. CDR3 nucleotide sequence: TGTGCCAGCAGCCAAGAGGCCGCTCGGGTAGACACCGGGGAGCTGTTTTTT. Protein sequence: CASSQEAARVDTGELFF.

This clonotype came up a few times. V and J are TRBV7-2 and TRBJ2-3; 8 bases map to TRBD1. Germline CDR1 is SGHTA and CDR2 is FQGNSA. V trimming: 5 bases; J trimming: 3 bases; junction bases outside the gene matches: 4. CDR3 length: 14 residues. The CDR3 bases are TGTGCCAGCAGCACGGACAGGGTAACAGATACGCAGTATTTT. Amino acids: CASSTDRVTDTQYF.

V is TRBV20-1 and J is TRBJ2-3; maybe TRBD1 (5 bases). With the DNA end fitting TRBJ1-5 better, the J assignment may be wrong. There are 14 residues in the CDR3. Germline V lookup: CDR1 DFQATT, CDR2 SNEGSKA (reference sequence). The CDR3 sequence: CSAPRDSGADTQHF. For the CDR3, the DNA is TGCAGTGCTCCCCGAGACAGCGGTGCAGATACGCAGCATTTT.

The chain recombines TRBV20-1 with TRBJ2-2; TRBD1 is a possible D gene (6 bases). Germline values: CDR1 DFQATT, CDR2 SNEGSKA (reference sequence). V gave up 2 bases and J gave up 8 bases, with 12 bases separating them. The CDR3 has 13 amino acids. CDR3 region: CSARSTGRGELFF. For the CDR3, the DNA is TGCAGTGCTAGATCGACAGGCCGAGGGGAGCTGTTTTTT.

This chain connects TRBV11-2 to TRBJ2-5; 13 bases match TRBD2. This CDR3 is 15 amino acids long. Losses at the gene ends were 7 bases for V and 2 bases for J; bases not matched to a gene: 4. From germline, CDR1 is SGHAT and CDR2 FQNNGV. CDR3 protein: CASTPGLAGQETQYF. CDR3 nucleotide sequence: TGTGCCAGCACCCCGGGACTAGCGGGGCAAGAGACCCAGTACTTC.

This clonotype was seen more than once but under ten times. The V gene is TRBV20-1, the J gene TRBJ2-1; 15 bases align to TRBD2. CDR3 length equals 16 residues. V shed 1 base and J 12 bases; nucleotides not matched to a gene: 10. Germline values: CDR1 DFQATT, CDR2 SNEGSKA (reference sequence). The CDR3 DNA is TGCAGTGCTAGAGGGGGGACTAGCGGGAGGTGGGTTCTGCAGTTCTTC. Translation: CSARGGTSGRWVLQFF.

This clonotype was found a few times. The chain combines TRBV5-1 with TRBJ2-7; D remains ambiguous. The germline V gene encodes CDR1 SGHRS and CDR2 YFSETQ. V was pared by 2 bases and J by 2 bases, with 8 bases between. The CDR3 has 13 amino acids. The chain's CDR3 is CASSFAEPYEQYF. CDR3 DNA sequence: TGCGCCAGCAGCTTCGCGGAACCCTACGAGCAGTACTTC.

This chain joins TRBV9 and TRBJ2-1; D may be TRBD2 (6 bases). The CDR3 totals 16 residues. The germline gives CDR1 SGDLS, CDR2 YYNGEE. The V and J ends lost 3 bases and 0 bases respectively, with 13 bases between them. In DNA form, the CDR3 reads TGTGCCAGCAGCGGACGCCTGGAGGGCTCCTACAATGAGCAGTTCTTC. This encodes CASSGRLEGSYNEQFF.

The V call is TRBV7-3, the J call TRBJ2-2; 7 bases match TRBD2. The CDR3 length is 13 residues. Germline V lookup: CDR1 SGHTA, CDR2 FQGTGA. The trim removed 5 bases at V and 7 bases at J, leaving 4 bases unmatched. CDR3: CASSAPGGGELFF. The CDR3 region has the DNA TGTGCCAGCAGCGCCCCGGGGGGCGGGGAGCTGTTTTTT.

The J gene is TRBJ2-2, the V gene TRBV20-1; 10 bases are a match to TRBD2. V lost 6 bases to trimming and J lost 7 bases; unmatched junction nucleotides: 8. Germline V gives CDR1 DFQATT, CDR2 SNEGSKA (reference sequence). This CDR3 contains 14 residues. The CDR3 DNA follows: TGCAGTGCGCCGAGCGGGGGGGCGCACGGGGAGCTGTTTTTT. It translates to CSAPSGGAHGELFF.